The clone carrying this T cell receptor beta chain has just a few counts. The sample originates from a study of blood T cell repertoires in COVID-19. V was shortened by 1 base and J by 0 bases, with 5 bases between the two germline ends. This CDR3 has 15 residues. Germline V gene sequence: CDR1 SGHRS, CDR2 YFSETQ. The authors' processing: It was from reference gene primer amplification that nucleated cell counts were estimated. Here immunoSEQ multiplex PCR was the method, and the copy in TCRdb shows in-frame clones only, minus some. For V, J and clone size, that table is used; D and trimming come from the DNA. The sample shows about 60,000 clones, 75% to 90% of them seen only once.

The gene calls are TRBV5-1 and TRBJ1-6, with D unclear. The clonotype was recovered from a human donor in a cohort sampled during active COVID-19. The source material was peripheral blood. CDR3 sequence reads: CASSLRSSYNSPLHF. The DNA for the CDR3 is TGCGCCAGCAGCTTGCGGAGCTCCTATAATTCACCCCTCCACTTT.